The 18 T cell receptor beta chains listed next were all sequenced from one sample in a study of CD8 T cells in ankylosing spondylitis. Overall study results and limits: Blood of patients with ankylosing spondylitis appeared to be characterized by a TCR beta motif of several highly homologous variants.

No antigen is known for these receptors. One entry per CDR3 protein results from TCRdb running MiXCR on the 5' RACE reads. In the table there are 330,000 or so distinct CDR3 sequences, around 8% of which are singletons. Sequencing was performed on blood, either unsorted or a sorted T cell fraction (not recorded which). The receptors here all came from a male donor with ankylosing spondylitis.

Only a few counts were recorded for this clonotype. V usage is TRBV4-2 and J usage is TRBJ2-7; D is ambiguous. Trimming stripped 0 bases from V and 6 bases from J, with 12 bases between. Germline values: CDR1 LGHNA, CDR2 YNFKEQ. This CDR3 spans 14 amino acids. CDR3 nucleotide sequence: TGTGCCAGCAGCCAAGATTTTCGAGCTGGCGAGCAGTACTTC. As protein: CASSQDFRAGEQYF.

There are many counts of this clonotype. The chain combines TRBV4-1 with TRBJ2-1, with 7 bases lining up with TRBD2. CDR3 size: 16 residues. Trimming took 3 bases from V and 0 from J; bases not matched to a gene: 5. Germline CDR1 reads MGHRA; CDR2 reads YSYEKL. CDR3 DNA sequence: TGCGCCAGCAGCCAGGGGAGCGGGAACTCCTACAATGAGCAGTTCTTC. It encodes CASSQGSGNSYNEQFF.

This clonotype was counted only a few times. This sequence joins TRBV4-2 and TRBJ2-3; 10 bases align to TRBD2. V shed 1 base, J shed 1 base, and the junction held 8 bases outside the gene matches. The length of the CDR3 is 18 residues. Germline lookup yields CDR1 LGHNA and CDR2 YNFKEQ. The CDR3 DNA follows: TGTGCCAGCAGCCAAGGCGCTAGCGGGAGTTCGGGCACAGATACGCAGTATTTT. Translated, it gives CASSQGASGSSGTDTQYF.

The sample holds many counts of this clonotype. The gene calls are TRBV20-1 and TRBJ2-1; TRBD1 agrees at 11 bases. Germline CDR1 reads DFQATT; CDR2 reads SNEGSKA (reference sequence). The trim removed 8 bases at V and 3 bases at J, leaving 6 bases unmatched. The CDR3 has 14 amino acids. The CDR3 here is CSTSGTGGYNEQFF. Here the CDR3 DNA reads TGCAGTACCTCCGGGACAGGGGGCTACAATGAGCAGTTCTTC.

This clonotype was counted between two and nine times. V usage is TRBV7-2 and J usage is TRBJ2-3, with 8 bases matching TRBD2. The CDR3 totals 16 residues. Germline V gives CDR1 SGHTA, CDR2 FQGNSA. Trimming removed 3 bases from V and 3 bases from J; junction bases left unmatched: 8. DNA of the CDR3: TGTGCCAGCAGCTTGATCAGCGGGAGTATGACAGATACGCAGTATTTT. It yields the protein CASSLISGSMTDTQYF. The full variable domain, its missing parts supplied by reference TRBV7-2 and TRBJ2-3, is GAGVSQSPSNKVTEKGKDVELRCDPISGHTALYWYRQSLGQGLEFLIYFQGNSAPDKSGLPSDRFSAERTGGSVSTLTIQRTQQEDSAVYLCASSLISGSMTDTQYFGPGTRLTVL.

The J gene is TRBJ2-2, the V gene TRBV9; D unresolved. Per germline, CDR1 SGDLS and CDR2 YYNGEE. Deletions cut 3 bases from V and 3 bases from J, with 12 bases between. The CDR3 loop spans 15 amino acids. The chain's CDR3 is CASSESATYTGELFF. The DNA for the CDR3 is TGTGCCAGCAGCGAAAGCGCAACGTACACCGGGGAGCTGTTTTTT.

Ten or more counts support this clonotype. The chain links TRBV5-1 to TRBJ1-1; D remains unclear. CDR3 length equals 15 residues. V lost 4 bases and J lost 4, with 17 bases in between. Germline V gene data show CDR1 as SGHRS and CDR2 as YFSETQ. CDR3 coding DNA: TGCGCCAGCAGCCGCCCCACCGGGGAGGGCACTGAAGCTTTCTTT. Encoded protein: CASSRPTGEGTEAFF.

In its sample, this clonotype was seen a few times. This rearrangement joins TRBV29-1 to TRBJ2-2, with TRBD1 matching over 9 bases. The length of the CDR3 is 16 residues. J gave up 3 bases and V 0 bases, and 5 bases lay outside the gene matches. CDR1 and CDR2 from the germline V gene are SQVTM and ANQGSEA. CDR3 sequence reads: CSVEDPGQGYTGELFF. CDR3 nucleotides: TGCAGCGTTGAAGATCCGGGACAGGGCTACACCGGGGAGCTGTTTTTT.

V is TRBV18 and J is TRBJ1-2; D gene uncertain. V was trimmed by 1 base and J by 6 bases, leaving 6 bases between them. The length of the CDR3 is 12 residues. Germline CDR1 and CDR2: KGHSH and LQKENI. The CDR3 DNA sequence: TGTGCCAGCTCACCACGGAGGGATGGCTACACCTTC. Protein sequence: CASSPRRDGYTF.

This clonotype was seen ten or more times. V gene TRBV6-6 combines with J gene TRBJ2-1; D is perhaps TRBD1 (6 bases). The CDR3 extends over 13 amino acids. Germline V gene data show CDR1 as MNHNY and CDR2 as SVGAGI (reference sequence). Trimming left V 10 bases short and J 2 bases short, with 12 bases between. CDR3 DNA: TGTGCCACCACGCAGGGGACCTACAATGAGCAGTTCTTC. Translated, it gives CATTQGTYNEQFF.

This clonotype was observed many times. The genes are TRBV12-3 or TRBV12-4 and TRBJ2-1, with 9 bases matching TRBD1. The CDR3 has 16 residues. Trimming removed 3 bases from V and 8 bases from J; junction bases left unmatched: 11. The CDR3 DNA reads TGTGCCAGCAGTTTTAGGATCGGGACAGGGTTAGATGAGCAGTTCTTC. Its protein is CASSFRIGTGLDEQFF.

The chain combines TRBV6-5 with TRBJ2-1; the D gene is possibly TRBD1 (5 bases). This CDR3 is built from 16 residues. CDR1 is MNHEY and CDR2 is SVGAGI in the germline V gene. Trimming stripped 2 bases from V and 2 bases from J, with 13 bases between. CDR3 bases: TGTGCCAGCAGTTACCGGACATGGTCCACCTACAATGAGCAGTTCTTC. As protein: CASSYRTWSTYNEQFF.

V and J are TRBV3-1 and TRBJ2-7, with 9 nucleotides matching TRBD1. With 2 bases clipped from V and 5 bases from J, the junction kept 13 bases outside the gene matches. The CDR3 spans 17 residues. From germline, CDR1 is LGHDT and CDR2 YNNKEL (reference sequence). The CDR3: CASSQQPRGTGSNEQYF. The CDR3 region has the DNA TGTGCCAGCAGCCAACAGCCCCGGGGGACAGGGTCCAACGAGCAGTACTTC.

This clonotype was detected a few times. The CDR3 sequence is CSAEGGNRGYNEQFF. The CDR3 DNA reads TGCAGTGCTGAAGGAGGAAACAGGGGATACAATGAGCAGTTCTTC. The rearrangement joins TRBV20-1 to TRBJ2-1, with 7 bases aligning to TRBD1. The CDR3 extends over 15 amino acids. Germline V gene sequence: CDR1 DFQATT, CDR2 SNEGSKA (reference sequence). Germline trimming cut 5 bases from V and 4 bases from J; bases unmatched to any gene: 11.

This clonotype was seen a few times. The V and J genes are TRBV4-3 and TRBJ2-1; tentative D call: TRBD1 (5 bases). Germline-derived CDR1 and CDR2 are LGHNA and YSLEER. The CDR3 loop spans 17 amino acids. V was cut by 0 bases and J by 3 bases, with 15 bases left in between. CDR3 bases: TGCGCCAGCAGCCAAGATCCCAAGGCAGGGCGCTACAATGAGCAGTTCTTC. Its translation: CASSQDPKAGRYNEQFF.

The chain has TRBV6-5 and TRBJ2-2; the match to TRBD2 covers 12 bases. Per germline, CDR1 MNHEY and CDR2 SVGAGI. J was trimmed by 5 bases and V by 4 bases; bases with no gene match: 8. CDR3 length: 17 amino acids. The CDR3 spells CASSSRTSGRLTGELFF. CDR3 coding DNA: TGTGCCAGCAGTTCCCGAACTAGCGGGAGGCTTACCGGGGAGCTGTTTTTT.

The V call is TRBV9, the J call TRBJ2-1; 10 nucleotides line up with TRBD2. Trimming at V came to 1 base and at J to 5 bases, leaving 9 bases not matched to a gene. CDR1 SGDLS and CDR2 YYNGEE come from the germline V gene. The CDR3 spans 17 residues. Here the CDR3 reads CASSVTGRTSGNNEQFF. In DNA form, the CDR3 reads TGTGCCAGCAGCGTAACAGGGCGGACTAGCGGAAACAATGAGCAGTTCTTC.

This clonotype has a handful of counts. The rearrangement links TRBV6-1 to TRBJ1-4, with no clear D. Trimming shortened V by 7 bases and J by 7 bases, and 10 bases separated the two germline ends. The germline CDR1 and CDR2 sequences are MNHNS and SASEGT. CDR3 length equals 12 residues. The CDR3 loop is CASTLPGEKLFF. Written as DNA, the CDR3 is TGTGCCAGCACTTTACCCGGTGAAAAACTGTTTTTT.